The TCR beta chain under discussion was sequenced for a study of response to subunit inactivated influenza vaccine. TCRdb processed the RT-PCR reads anew with MiXCR; each CDR3 protein has one entry. The sample includes 280,000 or so distinct CDR3 sequences, just over 20% of them seen just once. The CDR3 is made up of 14 amino acids. The V end lost 6 bases, the J end lost 8 bases, and 19 bases lay between the germline ends. Germline-derived CDR1 and CDR2 are SGHTA and FQGNSA. This TCR was sampled from a man aged 50-75 years who received an inactivated influenza vaccine. The sample consisted of PBMCs from blood, taken about 20 months after vaccination. The chain recombines TRBV7-2 with TRBJ1-2; tentative D call: TRBD1 (6 bases). The CDR3, as DNA: TGTGCCAGCAGTCAACTAGGAGGGGGGCGCGGCTACACCTTC. This gives the protein CASSQLGGGRGYTF.